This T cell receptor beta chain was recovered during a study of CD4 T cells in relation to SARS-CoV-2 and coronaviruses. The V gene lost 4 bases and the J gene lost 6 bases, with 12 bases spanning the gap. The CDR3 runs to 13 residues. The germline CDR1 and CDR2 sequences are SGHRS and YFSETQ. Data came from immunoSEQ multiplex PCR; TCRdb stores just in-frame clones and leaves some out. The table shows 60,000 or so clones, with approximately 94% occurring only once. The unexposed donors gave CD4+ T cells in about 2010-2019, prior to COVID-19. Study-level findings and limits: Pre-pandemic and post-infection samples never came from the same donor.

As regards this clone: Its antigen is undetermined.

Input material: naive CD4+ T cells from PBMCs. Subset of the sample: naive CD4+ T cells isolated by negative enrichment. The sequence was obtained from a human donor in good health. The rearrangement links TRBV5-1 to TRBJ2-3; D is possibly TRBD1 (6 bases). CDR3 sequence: CASSARGGDTQYF. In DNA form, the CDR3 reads TGCGCCAGCAGCGCCAGGGGTGGGGATACGCAGTATTTT.